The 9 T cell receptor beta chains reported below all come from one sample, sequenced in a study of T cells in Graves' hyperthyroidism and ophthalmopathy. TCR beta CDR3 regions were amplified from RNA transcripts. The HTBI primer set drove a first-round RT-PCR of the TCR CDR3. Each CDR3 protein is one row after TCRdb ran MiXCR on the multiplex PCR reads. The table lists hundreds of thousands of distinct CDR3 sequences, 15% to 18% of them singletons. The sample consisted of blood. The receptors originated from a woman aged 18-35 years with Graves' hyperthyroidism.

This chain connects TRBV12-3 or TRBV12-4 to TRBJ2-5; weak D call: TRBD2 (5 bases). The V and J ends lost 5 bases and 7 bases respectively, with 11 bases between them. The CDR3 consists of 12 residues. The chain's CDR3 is CASSPLAGTQYF. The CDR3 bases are TGTGCCAGCAGTCCACTGGCGGGGACCCAGTACTTC.

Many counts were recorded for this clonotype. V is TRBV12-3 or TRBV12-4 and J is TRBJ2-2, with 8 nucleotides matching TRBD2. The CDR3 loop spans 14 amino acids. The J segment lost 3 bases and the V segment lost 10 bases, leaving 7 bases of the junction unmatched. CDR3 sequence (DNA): TGTGCCACAGCGGCGGGGGGTGACACCGGGGAGCTGTTTTTT. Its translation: CATAAGGDTGELFF.

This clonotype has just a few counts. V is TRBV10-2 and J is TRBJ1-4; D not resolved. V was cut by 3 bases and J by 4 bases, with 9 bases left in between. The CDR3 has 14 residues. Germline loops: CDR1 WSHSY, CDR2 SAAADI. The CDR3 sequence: CASSEATHNEKLFF. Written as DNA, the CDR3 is TGCGCCAGCAGTGAAGCGACGCATAATGAAAAACTGTTTTTT.

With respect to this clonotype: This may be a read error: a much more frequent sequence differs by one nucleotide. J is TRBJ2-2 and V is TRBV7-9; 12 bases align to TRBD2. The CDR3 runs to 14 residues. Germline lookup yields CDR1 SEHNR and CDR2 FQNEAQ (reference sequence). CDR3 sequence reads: CATWTSGNAGELFF. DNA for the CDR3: TGTGCCACCTGGACTAGCGGGAACGCCGGGGAGCTGTTTTTT.

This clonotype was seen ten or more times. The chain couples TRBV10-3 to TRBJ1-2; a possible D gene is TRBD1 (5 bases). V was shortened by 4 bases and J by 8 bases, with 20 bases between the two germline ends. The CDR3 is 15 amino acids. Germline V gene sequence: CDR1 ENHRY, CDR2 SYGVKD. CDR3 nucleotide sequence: TGTGCCATCAGTGGGACACTTAGGGCCACATCAGGCTACACCTTC. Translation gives CAISGTLRATSGYTF.

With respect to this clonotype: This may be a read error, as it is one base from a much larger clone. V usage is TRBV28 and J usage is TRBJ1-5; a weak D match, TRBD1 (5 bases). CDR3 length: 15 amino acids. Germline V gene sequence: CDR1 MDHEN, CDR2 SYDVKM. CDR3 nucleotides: TGTGCCAACAGTTCCCCCCGCAGGGAGGGTCAGCCCCAGCATTTT. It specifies CANSSPRREGQPQHF.

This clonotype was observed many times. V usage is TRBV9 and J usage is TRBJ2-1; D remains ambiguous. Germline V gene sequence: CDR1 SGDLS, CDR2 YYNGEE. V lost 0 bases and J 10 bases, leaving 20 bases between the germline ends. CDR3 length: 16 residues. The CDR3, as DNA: TGTGCCAGCAGCGTAGTGCTGAGCTCCCGACAACGGGAGCAGTTCTTC. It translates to CASSVVLSSRQREQFF.

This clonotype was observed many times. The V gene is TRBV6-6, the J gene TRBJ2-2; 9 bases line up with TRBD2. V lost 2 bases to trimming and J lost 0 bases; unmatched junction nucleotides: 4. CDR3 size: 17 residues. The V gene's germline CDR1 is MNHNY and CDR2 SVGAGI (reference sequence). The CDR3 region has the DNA TGTGCCAGCAGTTACGGGCTAGCGGGGCCGAACACCGGGGAGCTGTTTTTT. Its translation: CASSYGLAGPNTGELFF.

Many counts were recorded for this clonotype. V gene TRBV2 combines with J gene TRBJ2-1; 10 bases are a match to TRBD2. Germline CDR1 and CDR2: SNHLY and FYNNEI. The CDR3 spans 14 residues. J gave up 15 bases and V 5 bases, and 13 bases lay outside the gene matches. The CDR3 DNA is TGTGCCAGCAGTCCTCGACTAGCGGGCGGTATTCTGTTCTTC. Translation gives CASSPRLAGGILFF.